This T cell receptor beta chain was recorded in a study of blood T cell repertoires in COVID-19. Per the authors' pipeline: Amplification from reference gene primers served as the basis for estimated nucleated cell counts. Sequencing was performed with immunoSEQ multiplex PCR; in TCRdb, only in-frame clones are kept and a portion is missing. That table supplies the V and J calls and clone size; D and trimming were determined from the DNA. The sample has a few hundred thousand clones; 85% to 90% are singletons. In assigning cohorts, the study relied on participant-reported clinical history. CDR1 and CDR2 from the germline V gene are MNHEY and SVGAGI. CDR3 length: 13 amino acids. V lost 8 bases and J 0 bases, leaving 11 bases between the germline ends.

This TCR came from a man aged 25 to 45 who had been exposed to COVID-19. The chain recombines TRBV6-5 with TRBJ2-7, with D possibly TRBD2 on 5 matching bases. Material: PBMCs or T cells enriched from blood (not recorded which). CDR3 nucleotide sequence: TGTGCCAGCGCCCGTGGGAGCTCCTACGAGCAGTACTTC. This encodes CASARGSSYEQYF.